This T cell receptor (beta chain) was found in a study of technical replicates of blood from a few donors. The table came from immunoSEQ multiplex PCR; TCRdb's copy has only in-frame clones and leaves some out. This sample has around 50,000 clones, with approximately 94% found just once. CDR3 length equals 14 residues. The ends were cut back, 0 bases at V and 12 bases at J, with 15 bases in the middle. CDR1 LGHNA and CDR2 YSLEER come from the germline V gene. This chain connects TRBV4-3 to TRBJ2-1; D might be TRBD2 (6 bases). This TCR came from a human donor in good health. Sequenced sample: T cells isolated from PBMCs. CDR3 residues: CASSQEAAGPGQFF. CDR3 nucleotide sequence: TGCGCCAGCAGCCAAGAGGCTGCGGGACCGGGGCAGTTCTTC.